These 3 T cell receptor beta chains originate from one sample sequenced in a study of CD8+ T cells in alopecia areata (dated by TCRdb to the late 2010s). Library preparation was by the immunoSEQ multiplex PCR assay. RNA was extracted from all samples and reverse transcribed into cDNA, which served as template for TCR sequencing. The source is immuneACCESS, and TCRdb retained only in-frame sequences with V and J called. Part of the clones is not carried over; for the studies checked, unresolved V genes explain less than half of this, and the remainder is unexplained. In all, the sample holds 120,000 or so clones, and approximately 60% of those were seen once. Of the sample, more than 5.5% falls within the top ten clones. According to the study, the label for this sample's time point signals: about 4 weeks on oral tofacitinib. This sample's treatment or condition label indicates: oral pan-JAK inhibitor, 5-10 mg twice daily.

This specimen consisted of CD4+ T cells sorted from blood, obtained at week 4, from a patient treated with tofacitinib. Every receptor here comes from a human donor with alopecia areata.

This clone was picked up many times. The gene calls are TRBV2 and TRBJ2-7; no clear D gene. V shed 3 bases and J shed 6 bases, with 9 bases lying between them. The CDR3 has 12 residues. Germline CDR1 and CDR2: SNHLY and FYNNEI. The CDR3 nucleotides read TGTGCCAGCAGTGACGTTACTGGCGAGCAGTACTTC. Its translation: CASSDVTGEQYF.

V and J are TRBV7-2 and TRBJ1-1; no clear D. This CDR3 spans 13 amino acids. Germline V gene data show CDR1 as SGHTA and CDR2 as FQGNSA. With 1 base removed from V and 6 bases from J, the gap between germline ends came to 9 bases. CDR3 nucleotide sequence: TGTGCCAGCAGCTTAGGAGGGTCTGCTGAAGCTTTCTTT. Its protein is CASSLGGSAEAFF.

In nucleotides, the CDR3 is TGTGCCAGCAGGGGTTTAAATACGCAGTATTTT. This codes for CASRGLNTQYF. The chain recombines TRBV7-9 with TRBJ2-3; no firm D call. Trimming pared 6 bases from V and 7 bases from J, leaving 8 bases between. This CDR3 contains 11 residues. The V gene's germline CDR1 is SEHNR and CDR2 FQNEAQ (reference sequence).